This paragraph reports one TCR beta chain. As processed by the authors: Amplified reference gene primers provided the basis for estimating nucleated cell counts. TCRdb keeps only in-frame clones here, not all; method: immunoSEQ multiplex PCR. The V and J calls and clone size were taken over from that table, and D and trimming were inferred from the DNA. The table records 200,000 to 250,000 clones, 88% of them present only once. Participant ages covered roughly 18 to 89 years across 24 US areas. Allocation to cohorts depended on clinical history reported by the participants. The data were taken from a study of blood T cell repertoires in COVID-19. About the study: Sources were T cells, B-cell-depleted T cells, or PBMCs; the material itself was cDNA or gDNA.

The CDR3 length is 19 residues. Looked up from germline, CDR1 is SEHNR and CDR2 is FQNEAQ (reference sequence). The junction had 10 bases not matched to a gene; V was cut back by 4 bases and J by 0 bases. The J gene is TRBJ1-4, the V gene TRBV7-9; 11 nucleotides agree with TRBD1. Sequencing was carried out using PBMCs or T cells enriched from blood (not recorded which). This sequence was found in a woman between 50 and 59 years old with acute COVID-19. DNA for the CDR3: TGTGCCAGCAGCTCCCCCGGCGGACAGGGGGCTCCAACTAATGAAAAACTGTTTTTT. Protein sequence: CASSSPGGQGAPTNEKLFF.